Detailed here is one T cell receptor (beta chain). Its antigen is currently not known. No base quality information exists; no much larger clone differs at one position. PBMCs were isolated by Ficoll-Paque density gradient centrifugation. The cysteine opens and the phenylalanine closes a CDR3 of 14 amino acids. The sequence is cut down to CDR3 DNA, 42 bases in frame from base 1. V and J are truncated by 4 bases and 5 bases respectively, leaving an intervening sequence of 14 bases. CDR1 and CDR2, per the germline V gene, are SGHDN and FVKESK. The sample originates from a study of T-cell memory formation after mild COVID-19 (dated by TCRdb to about 2021). Notes on the research overall: Most TCR sequence clusters were specific to one of the two donors. In a couple of donors, T-cell clones that expanded and contracted after mild COVID-19 were followed by sequencing TCRalpha and TCRbeta repertoires longitudinally. Two young, previously healthy adult volunteers, one female and one male, were included in the cohort. Study-level results and caveats: Clones that contracted from day 15 to 85 showed balanced CD4/CD8 phenotypes, whereas a second wave of clones that expanded from day 15 to 37 leaned towards CD4+. Only a couple of mild cases were covered by the study, and larger cohorts that include severe cases with pre-infection samples were considered necessary. Contracting CD4+ clones turned up mainly in the CM and EM memory subsets, whereas EMRA was where CD8+ clones were enriched. The second-wave clones that peaked on day 37 were not confirmed to be SARS-CoV-2 specific. The detection of some responding clones in pre-infection memory suggests that pre-existing cross-reactive memory T cells joined the SARS-CoV-2 response.

The sequencing machine was an Illumina NovaSeq 6000. Using 5'RACE with constant-segment primers, TCRalpha and TCRbeta cDNA libraries were constructed, with sample barcodes and unique molecular identifiers added in the process. Trizol reagent was used to extract RNA from every sample. Amplification of the libraries took two PCR steps, and the second step added a second sample barcode plus Illumina TruSeq adapters. The libraries were sequenced on an Illumina NovaSeq using 2 x 150 bp paired-end reads. As for the authors' bioinformatics: Reads were demultiplexed and collapsed into UMI-guided consensus sequences with migec v1.2.7. Using mixcr v2.1.11, UMI consensuses were aligned to TRA and TRB V and J templates and then assembled into clonotypes. Expanded or contracted clonotypes were those called significant by both edgeR and NoisET, with noise models trained on biological replicates. edgeR calls used a false discovery rate-adjusted p below 0.01 and a log2 fold-change threshold of 1. As an exploratory analysis of dynamics, PCA with hierarchical clustering was applied to max-normalized trajectories of the 1000 most abundant clonotypes. Each responding clone was given a CD4 or CD8 phenotype based on the CD4+ and CD8+ repertoires, which had been sequenced separately. The raw public reads went through TCRdb reprocessing: fastp at Q25, MiXCR clone calling, in-frame beta chains kept. Entries are consolidated by CDR3 protein sequence, retaining the most common genes and DNA. TCRdb's processing, not the study's, gives the V and J calls here. This sample lists about 200,000 distinct CDR3 sequences; over 9% were detected once. The ten largest clones add up to 3.5% of the sample.

The clonotype originates from a man between 18 and 35 years old who had mild COVID-19 (a few samples of this study predate the infection). The sample titles of this study are shuffled in the database, so cell type and time point are left out; the donor was told from shared clones. The chain was built from TRBV14 and TRBJ1-1, with the identity of the D gene unclear. Material for sequencing was PBMCs or a T cell subset sorted from them (not recorded which). The CDR3 amino acid sequence is: CASSREGPRTEAFF. The DNA sequence is given as TGTGCCAGCAGCCGGGAAGGCCCCCGGACTGAAGCTTTCTTT. This CDR3, with the reference TRBV14 and TRBJ1-1 proteins standing in past its ends, gives the full variable domain EAGVTQFPSHSVIEKGQTVTLRCDPISGHDNLYWYRRVMGKEIKFLLHFVKESKQDESGMPNNRFLAERTGGTYSTLKVQPAELEDSGVYFCASSREGPRTEAFFGQGTRLTVV.